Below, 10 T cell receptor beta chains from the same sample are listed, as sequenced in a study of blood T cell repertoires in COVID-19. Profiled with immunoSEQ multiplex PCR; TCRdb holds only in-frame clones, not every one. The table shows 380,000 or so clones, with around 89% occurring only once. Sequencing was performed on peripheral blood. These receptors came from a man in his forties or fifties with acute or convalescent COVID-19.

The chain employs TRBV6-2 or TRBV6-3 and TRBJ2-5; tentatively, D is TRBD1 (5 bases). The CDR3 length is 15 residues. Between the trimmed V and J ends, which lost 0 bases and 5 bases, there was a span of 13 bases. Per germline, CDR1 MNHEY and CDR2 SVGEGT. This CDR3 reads CASSYSILSGETQYF. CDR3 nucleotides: TGTGCCAGCAGTTACTCGATTCTGTCAGGGGAGACCCAGTACTTC.

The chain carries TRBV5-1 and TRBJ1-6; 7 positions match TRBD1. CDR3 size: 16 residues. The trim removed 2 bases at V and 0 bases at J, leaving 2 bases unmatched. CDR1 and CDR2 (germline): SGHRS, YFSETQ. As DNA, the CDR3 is TGCGCCAGCAGCTTACAGGGGCTCTCCTATAATTCACCCCTCCACTTT. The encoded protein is CASSLQGLSYNSPLHF.

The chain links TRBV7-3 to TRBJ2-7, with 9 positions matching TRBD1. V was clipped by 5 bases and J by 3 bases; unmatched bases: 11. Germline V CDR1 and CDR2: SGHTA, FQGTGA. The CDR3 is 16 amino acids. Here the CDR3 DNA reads TGTGCCAGCAGCGTAGCCTCCGGACAGGGGAACTACGAGCAGTACTTC. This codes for CASSVASGQGNYEQYF.

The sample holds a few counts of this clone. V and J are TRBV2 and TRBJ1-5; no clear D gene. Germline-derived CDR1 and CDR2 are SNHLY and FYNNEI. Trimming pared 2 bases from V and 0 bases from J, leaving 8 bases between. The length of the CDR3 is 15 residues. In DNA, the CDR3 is TGTGCCAGCAGTGAATTACGACATAGCAATCAGCCCCAGCATTTT. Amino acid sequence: CASSELRHSNQPQHF.

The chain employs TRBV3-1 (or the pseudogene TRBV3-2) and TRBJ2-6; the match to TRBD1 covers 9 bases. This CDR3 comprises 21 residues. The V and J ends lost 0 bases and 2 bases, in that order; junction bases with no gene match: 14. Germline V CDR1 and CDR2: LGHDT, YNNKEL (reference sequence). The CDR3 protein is CASSQEYNRDRERTGANVLTF. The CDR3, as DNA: TGTGCCAGCAGCCAAGAATATAACCGGGACAGGGAGAGAACTGGGGCCAACGTCCTGACTTTC.

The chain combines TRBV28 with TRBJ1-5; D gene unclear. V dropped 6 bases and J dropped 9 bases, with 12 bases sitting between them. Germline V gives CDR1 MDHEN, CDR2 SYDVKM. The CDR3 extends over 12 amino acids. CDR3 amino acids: CASSPDTLPQHF. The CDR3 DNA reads TGTGCCAGCAGCCCTGACACGTTGCCCCAGCATTTT.

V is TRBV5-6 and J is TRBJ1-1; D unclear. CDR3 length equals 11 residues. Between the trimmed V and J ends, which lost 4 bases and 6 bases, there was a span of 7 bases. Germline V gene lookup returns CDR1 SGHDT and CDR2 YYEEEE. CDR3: CASSRGSEAFF. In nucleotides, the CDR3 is TGTGCCAGCAGCCGGGGTTCTGAAGCTTTCTTT.

This CDR3 is CASSPPSRQNEQFF. CDR3 DNA: TGTGCCAGCTCACCACCGTCCAGACAAAATGAGCAGTTCTTC. The chain is built from TRBV18 and TRBJ2-1; D call uncertain. There are 14 residues in the CDR3. The V and J ends lost 0 bases and 7 bases respectively, with 10 bases between them. Germline loops: CDR1 KGHSH, CDR2 LQKENI.

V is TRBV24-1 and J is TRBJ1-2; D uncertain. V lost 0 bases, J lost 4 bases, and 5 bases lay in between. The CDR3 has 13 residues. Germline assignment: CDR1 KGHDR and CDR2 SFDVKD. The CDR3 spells CATSDLGLYGYTF. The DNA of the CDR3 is TGTGCCACCAGTGATTTGGGACTCTATGGCTACACCTTC.

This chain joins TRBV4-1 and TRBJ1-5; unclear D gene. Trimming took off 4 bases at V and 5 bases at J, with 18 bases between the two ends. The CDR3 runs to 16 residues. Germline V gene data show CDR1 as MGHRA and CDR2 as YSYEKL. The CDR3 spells CASSPRTGSGDQPQHF. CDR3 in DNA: TGCGCCAGCAGCCCTCGGACGGGATCGGGAGATCAGCCCCAGCATTTT.